Presented here are 3 T cell receptor beta chains from one specimen sequenced in a study of blood T cell repertoires in COVID-19. Clones were read by immunoSEQ multiplex PCR, and TCRdb kept only the in-frame ones, dropping some. The profile shows 45,000 to 65,000 clones, 90% of them singletons. Sequencing was performed on peripheral blood. These receptors all come from a woman older than 75 with acute or convalescent COVID-19.

The genes are TRBV19 and TRBJ2-2; TRBD2 aligns across 9 bases. This CDR3 region has 12 residues. From germline, CDR1 is LNHDA and CDR2 SQIVND (reference sequence). Trimming took 5 bases from V and 11 from J; bases not matched to a gene: 3. This CDR3 is CASSPSGKELFF. CDR3 coding DNA: TGTGCCAGTAGTCCTAGCGGGAAAGAGCTGTTTTTT. Looking up the rest from reference TRBV19 and TRBJ2-2 gives the full variable domain: DGGITQSPKYLFRKEGQNVTLSCEQNLNHDAMYWYRQDPGQGLRLIYYSQIVNDFQKGDIAEGYSVSREKKESFPLTVTSAQKNPTAFYLCASSPSGKELFFGEGSRLTVL.

This chain links TRBV9 with TRBJ2-7, with D possibly TRBD2 on 5 matching bases. CDR3 length equals 14 residues. The V end lost 0 bases, the J end lost 1 base, and 8 bases lay between the germline ends. Per the germline V gene, CDR1 is SGDLS and CDR2 is YYNGEE. CDR3 amino acids: CASSVGGSSYEQYF. CDR3 DNA sequence: TGTGCCAGCAGCGTAGGCGGGTCTTCCTACGAGCAGTACTTC.

This clone was counted once. For the CDR3, the DNA is TGTGCCAGCCGACACGATATGAACACTGAAGCTTTCTTT. This gives the protein CASRHDMNTEAFF. V and J are TRBV5-4 and TRBJ1-1; the D is unclear. CDR3 size: 13 residues. V was shortened by 7 bases and J by 0 bases, with 10 bases between the two germline ends. Germline lookup yields CDR1 SGHNT and CDR2 YYREEE (reference sequence). Drawing the rest from reference TRBV5-4 and TRBJ1-1, the complete variable domain is ETGVTQSPTHLIKTRGQQVTLRCSSQSGHNTVSWYQQALGQGPQFIFQYYREEENGRGNFPPRFSGLQFPNYSSELNVNALELDDSALYLCASRHDMNTEAFFGQGTRLTVV.